These T cell receptor beta chains were read from a single sample in a study of shared clonotypes between healthy human individuals. The method was immunoSEQ multiplex PCR; TCRdb's version includes in-frame clones alone and lacks a portion of them. The table shows roughly 2.5 million clones, with around nine tenths occurring only once. The sequenced sample consisted of naive CD4+ T cells sorted from blood. The receptors here all came from a man younger than 35 in good health. CDR3s include the opening cysteine and the closing phenylalanine or tryptophan. Each record gives: clone size, J gene, V gene, D gene, CDR3 protein, CDR3 DNA. The D gene is left open where the match is weak. Part of the rows lack a size; the others show once, few, many or a class for expanded clones.

size: .; J: TRBJ2-7; V: TRBV19; D: TRBD1; CDR3: CASSGQGLEEQYF; DNA: TGTGCCAGTAGCGGACAGGGCCTTGAAGAGCAGTACTTC
size: .; J: TRBJ1-6; V: TRBV7-9; D: TRBD1; CDR3: CASSLGDRDNSPLHF; DNA: TGTGCCAGCAGCTTGGGAGACAGGGACAATTCACCCCTCCACTTT
size: .; J: TRBJ1-2; V: TRBV5-1; D: .; CDR3: CASSLGNVNYGYTF; DNA: TGCGCCAGCAGCTTAGGTAATGTGAACTATGGCTACACCTTC
size: .; J: TRBJ2-1; V: TRBV7-9; D: .; CDR3: CASSSLADEQFF; DNA: TGTGCCAGCAGCTCCCTAGCTGATGAGCAGTTCTTC
size: .; J: TRBJ1-4; V: TRBV7-9; D: .; CDR3: CASSLTPQNEKLFF; DNA: TGTGCCAGCAGCTTAACTCCTCAGAATGAAAAACTGTTTTTT
size: .; J: TRBJ2-1; V: TRBV5-1; D: TRBD1; CDR3: CASSLGDRDNEQFF; DNA: TGCGCCAGCAGCTTGGGGGACAGGGACAATGAGCAGTTCTTC
size: .; J: TRBJ2-5; V: TRBV5-4; D: TRBD2; CDR3: CASSLALAGAGGEETQYF; DNA: TGTGCCAGCAGCTTGGCCCTAGCGGGGGCCGGGGGAGAAGAGACCCAGTACTTC
size: .; J: TRBJ2-3; V: TRBV28; D: .; CDR3: CASSLALGRLGTDTQYF; DNA: TGTGCCAGCAGTTTGGCTCTAGGACGGCTCGGCACAGATACGCAGTATTTT
size: .; J: TRBJ1-1; V: TRBV19; D: TRBD1; CDR3: CASSPRTGLGAFF; DNA: TGTGCCAGTAGTCCAAGGACAGGGCTTGGCGCTTTCTTT
size: once; J: TRBJ2-5; V: TRBV25-1; D: TRBD1; CDR3: CASSDHRGGETQYF; DNA: TGTGCCAGCAGTGACCACAGGGGCGGGGAGACCCAGTACTTC
size: once; J: TRBJ1-6; V: TRBV5-1; D: TRBD1; CDR3: CASSPGQGLDNSPLHF; DNA: TGCGCCAGCAGCCCTGGACAGGGGCTTGATAATTCACCCCTCCACTTT
size: .; J: TRBJ2-2; V: TRBV6-5; D: .; CDR3: CASSRETGELFF; DNA: TGTGCCAGCAGCCGTGAGACCGGGGAGCTGTTTTTT
size: .; J: TRBJ2-1; V: TRBV19; D: .; CDR3: CASSTPGRGKYNEQFF; DNA: TGTGCCAGTAGTACCCCGGGACGAGGGAAATACAATGAGCAGTTCTTC
size: .; J: TRBJ2-7; V: TRBV7-2; D: .; CDR3: CASSSNLGPSSYEQYF; DNA: TGTGCCAGCAGCTCGAACTTGGGACCAAGCTCCTACGAGCAGTACTTC
size: .; J: TRBJ2-7; V: TRBV11-2; D: .; CDR3: CASSQNTYEQYF; DNA: TGTGCCAGCAGTCAAAATACCTACGAGCAGTACTTC
size: .; J: TRBJ2-1; V: TRBV19; D: TRBD2; CDR3: CASSIGLAGGRGYNEQFF; DNA: TGTGCCAGTAGTATAGGGCTAGCGGGAGGCCGAGGCTACAATGAGCAGTTCTTC
size: .; J: TRBJ2-5; V: TRBV2; D: TRBD1; CDR3: CASSRDSAAQETQYF; DNA: TGTGCCAGCAGCAGGGACAGCGCTGCCCAAGAGACCCAGTACTTC
size: .; J: TRBJ2-7; V: TRBV11-2; D: TRBD2; CDR3: CASSSRLAGHYEQYF; DNA: TGTGCCAGCAGCTCCCGACTAGCGGGGCACTACGAGCAGTACTTC
size: .; J: TRBJ1-4; V: TRBV5-1; D: TRBD1; CDR3: CASRSTGGPEKLFF; DNA: TGCGCCAGCAGATCGACAGGGGGCCCTGAAAAACTGTTTTTT
size: .; J: TRBJ2-2; V: TRBV29-1; D: .; CDR3: CSVGGGYTGELFF; DNA: TGCAGCGTCGGCGGAGGTTATACCGGGGAGCTGTTTTTT
size: .; J: TRBJ1-3; V: TRBV28; D: .; CDR3: CASSGQGNTIYF; DNA: TGTGCCAGCAGTGGGCAAGGAAACACCATATATTTT
size: .; J: TRBJ1-2; V: TRBV28; D: .; CDR3: CASSLSGTLNYGYTF; DNA: TGTGCCAGCAGTTTATCGGGGACCCTTAACTATGGCTACACCTTC
size: once; J: TRBJ2-7; V: TRBV11-2; D: TRBD2; CDR3: CASSPPGGSYEQYF; DNA: TGTGCCAGCAGCCCCCCGGGGGGGTCCTACGAGCAGTACTTC
size: .; J: TRBJ1-2; V: TRBV6-1; D: .; CDR3: CASRLTNYGYTF; DNA: TGTGCCAGCAGGCTAACTAACTATGGCTACACCTTC
size: .; J: TRBJ2-7; V: TRBV27; D: .; CDR3: CASSPWQSSYEQYF; DNA: TGTGCCAGCAGTCCCTGGCAGAGCTCCTACGAGCAGTACTTC
size: .; J: TRBJ2-7; V: TRBV2; D: TRBD2; CDR3: CASSDVAGVRYEQYF; DNA: TGTGCCAGCAGTGACGTAGCGGGAGTTAGGTACGAGCAGTACTTC
size: .; J: TRBJ1-5; V: TRBV5-5; D: .; CDR3: CASSLDRNQPQHF; DNA: TGTGCCAGCAGCTTGGATCGTAATCAGCCCCAGCATTTT
size: .; J: TRBJ2-1; V: TRBV29-1; D: .; CDR3: CTMTRSYNEQFF; DNA: TGCACCATGACCCGCTCCTACAATGAGCAGTTCTTC
size: .; J: TRBJ1-4; V: TRBV7-9; D: TRBD1; CDR3: CASSSGQGGEKLFF; DNA: TGTGCCAGCAGCTCCGGACAGGGGGGAGAAAAACTGTTTTTT
size: .; J: TRBJ2-7; V: TRBV25-1; D: .; CDR3: CASSDAGQSSYEQYF; DNA: TGTGCCAGCAGTGATGCGGGACAAAGCTCCTACGAGCAGTACTTC
size: .; J: TRBJ2-7; V: TRBV27; D: TRBD1; CDR3: CASSASTGAGLYEQYF; DNA: TGTGCCAGCAGTGCCTCGACAGGGGCTGGCCTTTACGAGCAGTACTTC
size: once; J: TRBJ1-1; V: TRBV18; D: .; CDR3: CASSPRGLGMNTEAFF; DNA: TGTGCCAGCTCACCCCGGGGGCTAGGAATGAACACTGAAGCTTTCTTT
size: .; J: TRBJ1-5; V: TRBV19; D: .; CDR3: CASSIGDYSNQPQHF; DNA: TGTGCCAGTAGTATCGGGGATTATAGCAATCAGCCCCAGCATTTT
size: .; J: TRBJ2-7; V: TRBV11-2; D: TRBD1; CDR3: CASSSRQGSANEQYF; DNA: TGTGCCAGCAGCTCCCGACAGGGGAGTGCCAACGAGCAGTACTTC
size: .; J: TRBJ2-7; V: TRBV30; D: .; CDR3: CAWSTRRGSEQYF; DNA: TGTGCCTGGAGTACCCGGCGAGGAAGTGAACAGTACTTC
size: .; J: TRBJ1-4; V: TRBV7-9; D: TRBD1; CDR3: CASSLALGQGGEKLFF; DNA: TGTGCCAGCAGCTTAGCCCTGGGCCAGGGGGGTGAAAAACTGTTTTTT
size: .; J: TRBJ2-7; V: TRBV2; D: .; CDR3: CASSSASYEQYF; DNA: TGTGCCAGCAGTTCCGCCTCCTACGAGCAGTACTTC
size: .; J: TRBJ2-7; V: TRBV5-5; D: .; CDR3: CASSLEGGGSYEQYF; DNA: TGTGCCAGCAGCTTGGAAGGAGGGGGCTCCTACGAGCAGTACTTC
size: .; J: TRBJ2-3; V: TRBV5-1; D: TRBD2; CDR3: CASSLGTSGPTDTQYF; DNA: TGCGCCAGCAGCTTGGGGACTAGCGGGCCCACAGATACGCAGTATTTT
size: few; J: TRBJ1-2; V: TRBV9; D: TRBD1; CDR3: CASSLTGDGYTF; DNA: TGTGCCAGCAGCCTTACAGGGGACGGCTACACCTTC
size: .; J: TRBJ2-7; V: TRBV6-5; D: .; CDR3: CASSYSRAYEQYF; DNA: TGTGCCAGCAGTTACTCAAGAGCCTACGAGCAGTACTTC
size: .; J: TRBJ2-3; V: TRBV11-2; D: .; CDR3: CASSLDFSSDTQYF; DNA: TGTGCCAGCAGCTTAGATTTTTCGTCCGATACGCAGTATTTT
size: once; J: TRBJ2-2; V: TRBV28; D: .; CDR3: CASSPSTGRGGELFF; DNA: TGTGCCAGCAGCCCCTCGACAGGGCGGGGCGGGGAGCTGTTTTTT
size: .; J: TRBJ2-1; V: TRBV6-5; D: .; CDR3: CASRPAAPYNEQFF; DNA: TGTGCCAGCAGGCCAGCGGCGCCCTACAATGAGCAGTTCTTC
size: .; J: TRBJ1-1; V: TRBV5-8; D: .; CDR3: CASSQAEGHPEAFF; DNA: TGTGCCAGCAGCCAAGCCGAGGGACACCCTGAAGCTTTCTTT
size: .; J: TRBJ1-4; V: TRBV10-3; D: .; CDR3: CAIGNWEGEKLFF; DNA: TGTGCCATCGGGAATTGGGAGGGTGAAAAACTGTTTTTT
size: .; J: TRBJ2-5; V: TRBV11-2; D: .; CDR3: CASSLVVETQYF; DNA: TGTGCCAGCAGCTTAGTGGTGGAGACCCAGTACTTC
size: .; J: TRBJ2-1; V: TRBV10-3; D: .; CDR3: CAISEMGPEQFF; DNA: TGTGCCATCAGTGAGATGGGCCCAGAGCAGTTCTTC
size: .; J: TRBJ2-7; V: TRBV28; D: TRBD1; CDR3: CASSWDRGVYEQYF; DNA: TGTGCCAGCAGTTGGGACAGGGGAGTCTACGAGCAGTACTTC
size: .; J: TRBJ2-5; V: TRBV7-6; D: .; CDR3: CASSLRALQETQYF; DNA: TGTGCCAGCAGCTTAAGGGCCCTCCAAGAGACCCAGTACTTC
size: .; J: TRBJ1-2; V: TRBV5-4; D: TRBD1; CDR3: CASSPSWTGGITNYGYTF; DNA: TGTGCCAGCAGCCCATCGTGGACAGGGGGTATAACTAACTATGGCTACACCTTC
size: .; J: TRBJ2-7; V: TRBV20-1; D: TRBD2; CDR3: CSALREYEQYF; DNA: TGCAGTGCTCTGCGGGAGTACGAGCAGTACTTC
size: .; J: TRBJ2-7; V: TRBV6-8; D: .; CDR3: CASSWDGFSYEQYF; DNA: TGTGCCAGCAGTTGGGACGGCTTCTCCTACGAGCAGTACTTC
size: .; J: TRBJ1-4; V: TRBV2; D: .; CDR3: CASVQDPGEKLFF; DNA: TGTGCCAGCGTCCAAGACCCGGGAGAAAAACTGTTTTTT
size: .; J: TRBJ2-7; V: TRBV10-1; D: TRBD2; CDR3: CASSTGTSSYEQYF; DNA: TGCGCCAGCAGTACCGGGACTAGCTCCTACGAGCAGTACTTC